The next 20 T cell receptor beta chains were all read from a single sample in a study of human T cells and chemical hapten exposure. Time point meaning: patch test 1, 2 weeks after DPC sensitization. Treatment defined: therapeutic diphenylcyclopropenone sensitization with weekly scalp DPC. TCRdb fed the RACE reads into MiXCR, producing one record per CDR3 protein. Of around 380,000 distinct CDR3 sequences listed, approximately 5% are singletons. The sequencing here drew on whole blood, taken in connection with sensitization to the hapten diphenylcyclopropenone (DPC). The receptors were sampled from a woman in her fifties or sixties with alopecia areata. Some clones in this sample may be carry-over from other donors' samples.

The chain recombines TRBV5-1 with TRBJ2-1; a weak D match, TRBD2 (6 bases). CDR1 and CDR2 from the germline V gene are SGHRS and YFSETQ. Trimming left V 7 bases short and J 5 bases short, with 13 bases between. The CDR3 consists of 13 residues. CDR3 residues: CASAQAGNNEQFF. CDR3 coding DNA: TGCGCCAGCGCACAAGCGGGCAACAATGAGCAGTTCTTC.

The J gene is TRBJ2-7, the V gene TRBV30; 9 bases align to TRBD2. The CDR3 contains 16 residues. The germline V gene encodes CDR1 GTSNPN and CDR2 SVGIG (reference sequence). V dropped 4 bases and J dropped 2; count of bases not matched to a gene: 12. The chain's CDR3 is CAWTKPGTSSPYEQYF. CDR3 nucleotides: TGTGCCTGGACCAAGCCGGGGACTAGCAGCCCCTACGAGCAGTACTTC.

This clonotype was seen a handful of times. The chain joins TRBV20-1 to TRBJ2-7; 7 bases agree with TRBD2. The CDR3 contains 16 residues. V lost 1 base to trimming and J lost 0 bases; unmatched junction nucleotides: 9. Germline lookup yields CDR1 DFQATT and CDR2 SNEGSKA (reference sequence). The CDR3 loop reads CSARALAETLSYEQYF. The CDR3 nucleotides are TGCAGTGCTAGAGCTCTAGCGGAAACCCTCTCCTACGAGCAGTACTTC.

In this sample, this clonotype turned up many times. V gene TRBV3-1 combines with J gene TRBJ2-7; possible D gene TRBD1, 6 bases. The CDR3 runs 13 residues. CDR1 LGHDT and CDR2 YNNKEL come from the germline V gene (reference sequence). V was pared by 2 bases and J by 6 bases, with 11 bases between. The CDR3: CASSQPTGREQYF. In DNA form, the CDR3 reads TGTGCCAGCAGCCAACCCACAGGGCGCGAGCAGTACTTC.

This clonotype showed up many times. The CDR3 is CASSEPRTGFSDEQFF. The DNA of the CDR3 is TGTGCCAGCAGCGAGCCTCGGACAGGTTTTTCCGATGAGCAGTTCTTC. The chain combines TRBV9 with TRBJ2-1; 7 positions match TRBD1. CDR1 SGDLS and CDR2 YYNGEE come from the germline V gene. J lost 8 bases, V lost 3 bases, and 14 bases had no gene match. The CDR3 is made up of 16 amino acids.

This clonotype occurred many times. The chain recombines TRBV4-1 with TRBJ1-1; no clear D gene. The germline V and J ends were trimmed by 0 bases and 5 bases, with 13 bases remaining between them. CDR3 length: 15 amino acids. The germline V gene has CDR1 MGHRA and CDR2 YSYEKL. CDR3 sequence (DNA): TGCGCCAGCAGCCAAGATGGCGCAGGTTGGACTGAAGCTTTCTTT. This encodes CASSQDGAGWTEAFF.

To note about this clonotype: Just one base apart from a much larger clone, this may be a read error. V and J are TRBV28 and TRBJ2-2; no definite D call. Germline V CDR1 and CDR2: MDHEN, SYDVKM. V was clipped by 5 bases and J by 4 bases, with 14 bases between them. There are 15 residues in the CDR3. As DNA, the CDR3 is TGTGCCAGCAGTCCGATGGCGATGCGCACCGGGGAGCTGTTTTTT. This encodes CASSPMAMRTGELFF. Based on the CDR3 plus reference TRBV28 and TRBJ2-2, the full variable domain is DVKVTQSSRYLVKRTGEKVFLECVQDMDHENMFWYRQDPGLGLRLIYFSYDVKMKEKGDIPEGYSVSREKKERFSLILESASTNQTSMYLCASSPMAMRTGELFFGEGSRLTVL.

The genes are TRBV28 and TRBJ1-5; TRBD1 matches at 10 bases. V lost 6 bases, J lost 3 bases, and 5 bases stayed unmatched. The CDR3 totals 15 residues. Germline CDR1 MDHEN, CDR2 SYDVKM. CDR3 loop: CASRWGQGNNQPQHF. CDR3 DNA: TGTGCCAGCAGGTGGGGACAGGGGAACAATCAGCCCCAGCATTTT.

This clonotype was seen more than once but under ten times. CDR3 coding DNA: TGTGCCAGCAGTTACCGGACAGACGGGCGGGGAAAACTGTTTTTT. This encodes CASSYRTDGRGKLFF. The chain employs TRBV6-5 and TRBJ1-4; D is perhaps TRBD1 (6 bases). Between the trimmed V and J ends, which lost 2 bases and 10 bases, there was a span of 17 bases. Germline CDR1 MNHEY, CDR2 SVGAGI. The CDR3 covers 15 residues.

This clonotype has a handful of counts. The rearrangement joins TRBV11-2 to TRBJ1-4; tentatively, D is TRBD1 (6 bases). Trimming took 0 bases from V and 7 from J, leaving 15 bases between them. CDR3 length: 16 residues. Germline loops: CDR1 SGHAT, CDR2 FQNNGV. The CDR3 here is CASSLERAQGTEKLFF. The CDR3 DNA reads TGTGCCAGCAGCTTAGAGAGGGCGCAGGGGACTGAAAAACTGTTTTTT. Drawing the rest from reference TRBV11-2 and TRBJ1-4, the complete variable domain is EAGVAQSPRYKIIEKRQSVAFWCNPISGHATLYWYQQILGQGPKLLIQFQNNGVVDDSQLPKDRFSAERLKGVDSTLKIQPAKLEDSAVYLCASSLERAQGTEKLFFGSGTQLSVL.

The rearrangement joins TRBV7-9 to TRBJ2-3; D not certain. The ends were cut back, 8 bases at V and 2 bases at J, with 11 bases in the middle. CDR1 SEHNR and CDR2 FQNEAQ come from the germline V gene (reference sequence). CDR3 length: 13 amino acids. The CDR3 region has the DNA TGTGCCAGCTCCGACACGAACACAGATACGCAGTATTTT. This translates into CASSDTNTDTQYF. The entire variable domain, with the rest obtained from reference TRBV7-9 and TRBJ2-3, is as follows: DTGVSQNPRHKITKRGQNVTFRCDPISEHNRLYWYRQTLGQGPEFLTYFQNEAQLEKSRLLSDRFSAERPKGSFSTLEIQRTEQGDSAMYLCASSDTNTDTQYFGPGTRLTVL.

Ten or more counts support this clonotype. The V call is TRBV7-2, the J call TRBJ2-1; D call uncertain. CDR3 length: 15 residues. The germline V gene encodes CDR1 SGHTA and CDR2 FQGNSA. Trimming left V 5 bases short and J 8 bases short, with 19 bases between. CDR3 protein: CASSQAGPPGDEQFF. In DNA form, the CDR3 reads TGTGCCAGCAGCCAGGCCGGCCCCCCTGGGGATGAGCAGTTCTTC.

Remarks on this clonotype: A much more abundant neighbour one base away suggests this may be a read error. The rearrangement links TRBV6-1 to TRBJ1-6; D remains unclear. From germline, CDR1 is MNHNS and CDR2 SASEGT. The CDR3 runs to 14 residues. The V end lost 1 base, the J end lost 10 bases, and 11 bases lay between the germline ends. The DNA for the CDR3 is TGTGCCAGCAGTGAAGTCAGGTACAACTCACCCCTCCACTTT. It yields the protein CASSEVRYNSPLHF.

This clonotype was detected ten times or more. The chain is built from TRBV12-3 or TRBV12-4 and TRBJ2-2; D remains ambiguous. The CDR3 spans 14 residues. Trimming cost V 4 bases and J 6 bases, with 12 bases left between them. CDR3 DNA sequence: TGTGCCAGCAGTTCCACTGGCGGCCCCGGGGAGCTGTTTTTT. Translated, it gives CASSSTGGPGELFF.

This clonotype has a count of ten or more. This chain connects TRBV18 to TRBJ2-4; 7 bases line up with TRBD1. This CDR3 has 14 residues. Germline V gene data show CDR1 as KGHSH and CDR2 as LQKENI. Germline trimming cut 2 bases from V and 4 bases from J; bases unmatched to any gene: 2. This chain's CDR3 is CASSPGTAKNIQYF. Written as DNA, the CDR3 is TGTGCCAGCTCACCAGGGACAGCGAAAAACATTCAGTACTTC.

This clonotype has more than one count but fewer than ten. This chain connects TRBV3-1 to TRBJ2-2, with D maybe TRBD1 (6 bases). The germline V gene has CDR1 LGHDT and CDR2 YNNKEL (reference sequence). Deletions cut 4 bases from V and 4 bases from J, with 13 bases between. This CDR3 contains 15 residues. CDR3: CASSRIQGTTGELFF. The DNA of the CDR3 is TGTGCCAGCAGCCGTATACAGGGTACCACCGGGGAGCTGTTTTTT.

This clonotype was recorded at least ten times. The rearrangement uses TRBV13 and TRBJ2-3; D might be TRBD1 or TRBD2, each matching 5 bases. V shed 8 bases and J shed 3 bases, with 18 bases lying between them. This CDR3 is 15 amino acids long. CDR1 is PRHDT and CDR2 is FYEKMQ in the germline V gene (reference sequence). This CDR3 is CASGERGSPTDTQYF. The DNA for the CDR3 is TGTGCCAGCGGAGAGAGGGGCAGCCCTACAGATACGCAGTATTTT.

In this sample, this clonotype turned up a few times. V usage is TRBV7-9 and J usage is TRBJ1-1; D perhaps matches TRBD1 (5 bases). The CDR3 covers 17 residues. The V end was cut by 1 base, the J end by 1 base, with 16 bases between. Looked up from germline, CDR1 is SEHNR and CDR2 is FQNEAQ (reference sequence). The CDR3 region is CASSLVSDRAPNTEAFF. CDR3 DNA sequence: TGTGCCAGCAGCTTAGTCTCTGACAGAGCCCCGAACACTGAAGCTTTCTTT.

This clonotype came up many times. The CDR3 reads CASSTTSTSGELFF. The CDR3 DNA follows: TGTGCCAGCAGCACGACTAGTACTTCCGGGGAGCTGTTTTTT. The J gene is TRBJ2-2, the V gene TRBV7-3; D possibly corresponds to TRBD2 (6 bases). V was cut by 5 bases and J by 6 bases, with 13 bases left in between. Germline-derived CDR1 and CDR2 are SGHTA and FQGTGA. The CDR3 loop spans 14 amino acids.

This clonotype was detected ten times or more. The chain combines TRBV6-5 with TRBJ1-5; D is unresolved. The V end lost 6 bases, the J end lost 6 bases, and 12 bases lay between the germline ends. The V gene's germline CDR1 is MNHEY and CDR2 SVGAGI. This CDR3 has 13 amino acids. The chain's CDR3 is CASSRGPFQPQHF. CDR3 DNA: TGTGCCAGCAGCCGCGGACCATTTCAGCCCCAGCATTTT.